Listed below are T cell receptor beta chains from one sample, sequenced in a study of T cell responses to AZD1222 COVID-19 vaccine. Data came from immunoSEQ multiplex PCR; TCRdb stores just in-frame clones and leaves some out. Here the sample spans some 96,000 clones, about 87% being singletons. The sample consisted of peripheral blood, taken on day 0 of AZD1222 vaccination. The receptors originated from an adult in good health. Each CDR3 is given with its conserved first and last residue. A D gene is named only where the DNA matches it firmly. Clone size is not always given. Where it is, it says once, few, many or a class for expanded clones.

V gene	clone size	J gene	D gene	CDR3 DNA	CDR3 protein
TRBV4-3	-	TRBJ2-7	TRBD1	TGCGCCAGCAGCCAAAATCCGGGACAGGGAACCTACGAGCAGTACTTC	CASSQNPGQGTYEQYF
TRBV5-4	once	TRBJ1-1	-	TGTGCCAGCAGCTTGTGGGCGACCATGAACACTGAAGCTTTCTTT	CASSLWATMNTEAFF
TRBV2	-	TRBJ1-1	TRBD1	TGTGCCAGCAGTGAAGCGAGGAACAGGGGGCTGAACACTGAAGCTTTCTTT	CASSEARNRGLNTEAFF
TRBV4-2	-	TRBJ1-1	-	TGTGCCAGCAGCCAAGAAATATTGGAGAACACTGAAGCTTTCTTT	CASSQEILENTEAFF
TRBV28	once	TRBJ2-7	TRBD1	TGTGCCAGCAGTCCAGGACAGGCTCCCTACGAGCAGTACTTC	CASSPGQAPYEQYF
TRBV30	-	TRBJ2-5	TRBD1	TGTGCCTGGAGTCGACAGGGGCGAGAGACCCAGTACTTC	CAWSRQGRETQYF
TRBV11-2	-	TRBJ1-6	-	TGTGCCAGCAGCTTTTGGTCATTACAGGGTGCTTCACCCCTCCACTTT	CASSFWSLQGASPLHF
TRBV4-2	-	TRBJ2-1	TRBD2	TGTGCCAGCAGCCCCCCTGCGGGCCTAGCGGAGCACAATGAGCAGTTCTTC	CASSPPAGLAEHNEQFF
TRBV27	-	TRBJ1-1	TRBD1	TGTGCCAGCAGTCAAAGGGATGGGACAGAGGCGTACATGAACACTGAAGCTTTCTTT	CASSQRDGTEAYMNTEAFF
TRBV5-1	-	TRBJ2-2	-	TGCGCCAGCCAGGGAGATAACACCGGGGAGCTGTTTTTT	CASQGDNTGELFF
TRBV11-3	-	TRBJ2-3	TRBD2	TGTGCCAGCAGTCCCCACTGGCTAGCGGACACAGATACGCAGTATTTT	CASSPHWLADTDTQYF
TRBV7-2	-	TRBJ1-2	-	TGTGCCAGCAGCTTAGCCACCTCTAGATCGGACTATGGCTACACCTTC	CASSLATSRSDYGYTF
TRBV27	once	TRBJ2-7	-	TGTGCCAGCAGTTTATCGACGGGACGGCTGTCCTACGAGCAGTACTTC	CASSLSTGRLSYEQYF
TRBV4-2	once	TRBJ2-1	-	TGTGCCAGCAGCCAAGACTCCTCGGGGAGGACCAGGGATGAGCAGTTCTTC	CASSQDSSGRTRDEQFF
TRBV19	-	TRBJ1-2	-	TGTGCCAGCCAAGGAGTTCTTTATGGCTACACCTTC	CASQGVLYGYTF
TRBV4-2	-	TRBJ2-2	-	TGTGCCAGCCAAGACAGGACTACCGGGGAGCTGTTTTTT	CASQDRTTGELFF
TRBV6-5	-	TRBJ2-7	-	TGTGCCAGCACCGAGACCTACGAGCAGTACTTC	CASTETYEQYF
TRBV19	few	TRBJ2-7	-	TGTGCCAGTAGTATAGATCTAGTGGCAGTAGTTCGGGAGCAGTACTTC	CASSIDLVAVVREQYF
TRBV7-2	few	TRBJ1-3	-	TGTGCCAGCAGCGTACGACAACTCTCTGGAAACACCATATATTTT	CASSVRQLSGNTIYF
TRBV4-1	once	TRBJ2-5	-	TGCGCCAGCCGTGGGGGACTTGAGACCCAGTACTTC	CASRGGLETQYF
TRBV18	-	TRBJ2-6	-	TGTGCCAGCTCACCCAACCACTCTGGGGCCAACGTCCTGACTTTC	CASSPNHSGANVLTF
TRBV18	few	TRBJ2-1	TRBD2	TGTGCCAGCTCACCAGCGGGAGAAGGCAAGGATGAGCAGTTCTTC	CASSPAGEGKDEQFF
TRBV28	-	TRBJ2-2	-	TGTGCCAGCAGTTTCGGGGGTTGGACCGGGGAGCTGTTTTTT	CASSFGGWTGELFF
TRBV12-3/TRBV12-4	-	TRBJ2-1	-	TGTGCCAGCAGTTTAGCCCCCAATGAGCAGTTCTTC	CASSLAPNEQFF
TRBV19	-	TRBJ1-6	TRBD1	TGTGCCAGTAGTATATCAGGGGGATACTCACCCCTCCACTTT	CASSISGGYSPLHF
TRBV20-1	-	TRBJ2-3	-	TGCAGTGCTAGGTGGGATACGCAGTATTTT	CSARWDTQYF
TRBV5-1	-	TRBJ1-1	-	TGCGCCAGCAGCTCCGGGCCATCGAACACTGAAGCTTTCTTT	CASSSGPSNTEAFF
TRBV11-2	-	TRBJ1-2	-	TGTGCCAGCAGCTCTCATCCCAGGGGCAGGTTCGACTATGGCTACACCTTC	CASSSHPRGRFDYGYTF
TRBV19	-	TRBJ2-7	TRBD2	TGTGCCAGTAGTACCACTAGCGGGGGCGAGCAGTACTTC	CASSTTSGGEQYF
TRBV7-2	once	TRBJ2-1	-	TGTGCCAGCAGCTTAGTAGGTTCGGCAGGATCCTACAATGAGCAGTTCTTC	CASSLVGSAGSYNEQFF
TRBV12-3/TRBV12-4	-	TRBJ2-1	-	TGTAAGGAGGGCCTTATGGATGAGCAGTTCTTC	CKEGLMDEQFF
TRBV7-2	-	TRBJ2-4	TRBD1	TGTGCCAGCAGCACTCCCTGGGGACAGCTAGCCAAAAACATTCAGTACTTC	CASSTPWGQLAKNIQYF
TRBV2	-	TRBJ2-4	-	TGTGCCAGCAGTGAAGCGGTCCTTATTGGGGGGAACATTCAGTACTTC	CASSEAVLIGGNIQYF
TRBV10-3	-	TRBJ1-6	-	TGTGCCACGCCAGGGACAACCAACGATTCACCCCTCCACTTT	CATPGTTNDSPLHF
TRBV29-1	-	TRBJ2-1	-	TGCAGCGTTGGACCGATGAGCAATGAGCAGTTCTTC	CSVGPMSNEQFF
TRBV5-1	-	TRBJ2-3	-	-	CASSFGNGPADTQYF
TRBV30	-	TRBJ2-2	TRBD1	TGTGCCTGGAGCGGGGGGACAGGGACCGGGGAGCTGTTTTTT	CAWSGGTGTGELFF
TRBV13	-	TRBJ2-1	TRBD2	TGTGCCAGCAGCCCCCCTTCTTTTAGCGGGAGGCGCAATGAGCAGTTCTTC	CASSPPSFSGRRNEQFF
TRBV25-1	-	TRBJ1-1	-	TGTGCCAGCAGCATGGGGGGGACCACTGAAGCTTTCTTT	CASSMGGTTEAFF
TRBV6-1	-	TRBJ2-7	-	TGTGCCAGCAGTGAAAGAGGCTACGAGCAGTACTTC	CASSERGYEQYF